This T cell receptor beta chain was recorded in a study of spatial heterogeneity in lung cancer. About the research overall: Detection of beta-chain sequences consistently exceeded that of alpha-chain sequences. For the average unique TCR and UMI combination, more than nine occurrences appeared in raw reads.

This clonotype was detected ten times or more. This beta chain represents an off-target read in a library built for alpha chains; its size is of limited meaning. TCRdb recomputed calls from the 5' RACE reads with MiXCR, one row per CDR3 protein. The table shows approximately 11,000 distinct CDR3 sequences, with approximately 6.2% occurring only once. V lost 0 bases and J lost 0, with 8 bases in between. Germline CDR1 and CDR2: SGHRS and YFSETQ. CDR3 length: 15 amino acids. Time point indicated: sample taken at primary tumor resection. Whole RNA came from tumor, nontumor lung or frozen PBMC and was sequenced without being sorted. Patients with untreated early-stage non-small cell lung cancer, numbering 55 to 80, were the donors.

The sequence was obtained from a male donor with early-stage non-small cell lung cancer. The chain combines TRBV5-1 with TRBJ2-3, with D hard to call. The material was normal lung tissue next to the tumor, obtained at surgery. CDR3 nucleotide sequence: TGCGCCAGCAGCTTGGAAGGCAGAAGCACAGATACGCAGTATTTT. This gives the protein CASSLEGRSTDTQYF.